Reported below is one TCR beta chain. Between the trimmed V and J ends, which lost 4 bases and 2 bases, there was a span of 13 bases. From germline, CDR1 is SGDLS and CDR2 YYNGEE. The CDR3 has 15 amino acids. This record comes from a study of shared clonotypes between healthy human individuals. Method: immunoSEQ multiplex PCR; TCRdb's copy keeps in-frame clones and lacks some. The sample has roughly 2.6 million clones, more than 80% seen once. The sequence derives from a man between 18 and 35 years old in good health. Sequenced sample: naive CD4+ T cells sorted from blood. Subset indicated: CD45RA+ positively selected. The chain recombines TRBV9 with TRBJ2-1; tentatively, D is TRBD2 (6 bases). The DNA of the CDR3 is TGTGCCAGCAGCTTACTAGCCGAACCCTACAATGAGCAGTTCTTC. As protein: CASSLLAEPYNEQFF.